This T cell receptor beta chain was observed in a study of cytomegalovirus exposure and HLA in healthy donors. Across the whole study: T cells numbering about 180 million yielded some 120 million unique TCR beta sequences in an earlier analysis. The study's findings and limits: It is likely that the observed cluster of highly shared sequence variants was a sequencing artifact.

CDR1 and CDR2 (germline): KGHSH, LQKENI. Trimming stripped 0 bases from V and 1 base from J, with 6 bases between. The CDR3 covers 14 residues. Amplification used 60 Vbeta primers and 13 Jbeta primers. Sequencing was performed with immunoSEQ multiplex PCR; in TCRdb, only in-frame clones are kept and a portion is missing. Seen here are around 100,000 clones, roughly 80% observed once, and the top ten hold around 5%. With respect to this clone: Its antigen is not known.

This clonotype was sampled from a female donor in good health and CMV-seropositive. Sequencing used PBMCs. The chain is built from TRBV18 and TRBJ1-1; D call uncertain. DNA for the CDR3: TGTGCCAGCTCACCACCCGCGGGGAACACTGAAGCTTTCTTT. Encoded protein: CASSPPAGNTEAFF.